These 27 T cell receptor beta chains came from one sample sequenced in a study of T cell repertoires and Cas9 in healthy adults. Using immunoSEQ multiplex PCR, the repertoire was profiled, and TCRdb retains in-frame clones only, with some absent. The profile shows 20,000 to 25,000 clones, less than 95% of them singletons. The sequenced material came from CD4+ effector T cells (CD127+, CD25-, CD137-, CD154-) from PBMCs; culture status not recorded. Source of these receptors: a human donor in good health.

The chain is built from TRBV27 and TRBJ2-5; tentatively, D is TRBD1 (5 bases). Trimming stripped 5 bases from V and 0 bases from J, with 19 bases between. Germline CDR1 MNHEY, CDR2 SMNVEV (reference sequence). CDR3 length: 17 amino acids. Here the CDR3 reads CASSEPSRRQNQETQYF. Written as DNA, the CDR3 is TGTGCCAGCAGTGAACCGTCCAGGAGACAGAACCAAGAGACCCAGTACTTC.

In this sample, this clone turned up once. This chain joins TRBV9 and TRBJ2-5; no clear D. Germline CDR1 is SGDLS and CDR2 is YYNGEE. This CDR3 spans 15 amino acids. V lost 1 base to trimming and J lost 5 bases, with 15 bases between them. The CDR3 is CASSVRTSGEETQYF. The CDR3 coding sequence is TGTGCCAGCAGCGTAAGAACATCCGGTGAGGAGACCCAGTACTTC.

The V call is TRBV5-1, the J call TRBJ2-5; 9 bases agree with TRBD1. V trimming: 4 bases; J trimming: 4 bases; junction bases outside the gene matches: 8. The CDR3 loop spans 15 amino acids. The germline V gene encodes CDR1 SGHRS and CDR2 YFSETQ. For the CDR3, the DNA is TGCGCCAGCAGCCCGTCTACAGGGGGCTCAGAGACCCAGTACTTC. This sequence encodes CASSPSTGGSETQYF.

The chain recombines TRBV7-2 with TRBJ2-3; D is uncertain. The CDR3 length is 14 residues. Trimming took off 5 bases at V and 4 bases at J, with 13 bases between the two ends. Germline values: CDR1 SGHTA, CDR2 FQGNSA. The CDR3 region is CASSPTGLSDTQYF. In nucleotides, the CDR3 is TGTGCCAGCAGCCCGACGGGTCTTTCAGATACGCAGTATTTT.

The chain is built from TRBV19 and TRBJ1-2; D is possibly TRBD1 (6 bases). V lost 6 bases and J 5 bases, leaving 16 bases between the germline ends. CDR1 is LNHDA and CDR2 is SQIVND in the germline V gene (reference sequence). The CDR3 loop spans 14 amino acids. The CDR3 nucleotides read TGTGCCAGTAGCCCTCAGACAGGCGGGTATGGCTACACCTTC. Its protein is CASSPQTGGYGYTF.

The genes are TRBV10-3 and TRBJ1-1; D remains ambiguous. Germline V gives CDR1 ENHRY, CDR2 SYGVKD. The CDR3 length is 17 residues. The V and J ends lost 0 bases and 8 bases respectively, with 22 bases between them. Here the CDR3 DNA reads TGTGCCATCAGTGAGTCGTTCATTGCATGGGGAGAGACAGAAGCTTTCTTT. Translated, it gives CAISESFIAWGETEAFF.

The CDR3 loop reads CASSPSDSSWPDTQYF. CDR3 DNA: TGTGCCAGCAGCCCCTCGGACAGTTCCTGGCCAGATACGCAGTATTTT. The chain combines TRBV5-6 with TRBJ2-3; D may be TRBD1 (6 bases). Germline V CDR1 and CDR2: SGHDT, YYEEEE. CDR3 length: 16 residues. The germline V and J ends were trimmed by 4 bases and 4 bases, with 19 bases remaining between them.

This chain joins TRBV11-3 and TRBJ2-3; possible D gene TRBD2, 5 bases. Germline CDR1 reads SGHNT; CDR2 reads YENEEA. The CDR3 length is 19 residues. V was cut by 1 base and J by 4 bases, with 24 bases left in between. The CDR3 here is CASSLGVGHSRGGADTQYF. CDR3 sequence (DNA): TGTGCCAGCAGCTTAGGAGTAGGCCACAGCAGAGGAGGAGCAGATACGCAGTATTTT.

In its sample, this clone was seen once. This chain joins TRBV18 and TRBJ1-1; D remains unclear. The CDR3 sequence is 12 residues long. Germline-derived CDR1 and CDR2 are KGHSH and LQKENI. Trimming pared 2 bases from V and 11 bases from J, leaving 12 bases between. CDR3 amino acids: CASSPDKLHAFF. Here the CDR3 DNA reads TGTGCCAGCTCACCAGACAAGCTGCACGCTTTCTTT.

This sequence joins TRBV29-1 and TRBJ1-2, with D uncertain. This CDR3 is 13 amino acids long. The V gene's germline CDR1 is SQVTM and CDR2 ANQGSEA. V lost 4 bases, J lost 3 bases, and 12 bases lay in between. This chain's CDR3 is CSVAGLKDYGYTF. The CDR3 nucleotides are TGCAGCGTTGCCGGCCTAAAGGACTATGGCTACACCTTC.

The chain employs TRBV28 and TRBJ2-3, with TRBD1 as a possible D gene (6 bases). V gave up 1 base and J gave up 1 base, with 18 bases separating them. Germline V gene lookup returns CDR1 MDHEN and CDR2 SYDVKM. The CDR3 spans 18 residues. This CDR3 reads CASSLYWDVDSGTDTQYF. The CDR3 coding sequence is TGTGCCAGCAGTTTATATTGGGATGTGGACAGCGGCACAGATACGCAGTATTTT.

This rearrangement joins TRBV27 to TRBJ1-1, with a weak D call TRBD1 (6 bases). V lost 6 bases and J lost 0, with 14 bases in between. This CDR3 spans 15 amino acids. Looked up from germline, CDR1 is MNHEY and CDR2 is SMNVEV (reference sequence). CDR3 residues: CASSPGGALNTEAFF. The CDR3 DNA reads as TGTGCCAGCAGCCCTGGGGGGGCCCTGAACACTGAAGCTTTCTTT.

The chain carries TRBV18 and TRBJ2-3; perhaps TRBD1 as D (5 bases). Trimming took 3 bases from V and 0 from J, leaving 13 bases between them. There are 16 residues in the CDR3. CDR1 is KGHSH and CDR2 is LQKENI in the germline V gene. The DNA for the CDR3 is TGTGCCAGCTCACCCGACAGATCTAGAAGCACAGATACGCAGTATTTT. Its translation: CASSPDRSRSTDTQYF.

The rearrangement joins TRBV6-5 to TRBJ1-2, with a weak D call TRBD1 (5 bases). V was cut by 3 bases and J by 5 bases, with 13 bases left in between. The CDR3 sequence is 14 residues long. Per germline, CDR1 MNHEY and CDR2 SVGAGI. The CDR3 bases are TGTGCCAGCAGTTATTCCGACAGACGGTATGGCTACACCTTC. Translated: CASSYSDRRYGYTF.

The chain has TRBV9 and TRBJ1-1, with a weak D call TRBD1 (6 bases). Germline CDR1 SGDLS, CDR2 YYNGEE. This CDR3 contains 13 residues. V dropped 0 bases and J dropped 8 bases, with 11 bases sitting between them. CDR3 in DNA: TGTGCCAGCAGCGTAGGAGGAGACAGGGAAGCTTTCTTT. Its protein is CASSVGGDREAFF.

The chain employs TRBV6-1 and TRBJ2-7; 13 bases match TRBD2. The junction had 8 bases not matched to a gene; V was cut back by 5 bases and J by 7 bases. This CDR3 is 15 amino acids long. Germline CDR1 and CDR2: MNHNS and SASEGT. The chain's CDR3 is CASSILAGGPREQYV. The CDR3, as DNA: TGTGCCAGCAGTATACTAGCGGGAGGGCCAAGAGAGCAGTACGTC.

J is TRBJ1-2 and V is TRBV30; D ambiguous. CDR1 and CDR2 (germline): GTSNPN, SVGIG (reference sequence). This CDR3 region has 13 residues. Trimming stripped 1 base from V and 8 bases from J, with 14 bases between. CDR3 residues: CAWSDRGIRGYTF. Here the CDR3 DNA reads TGTGCCTGGAGTGACAGAGGGATTCGAGGCTACACCTTC. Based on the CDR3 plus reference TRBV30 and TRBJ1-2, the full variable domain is SQTIHQWPATLVQPVGSPLSLECTVEGTSNPNLYWYRQAAGRGLQLLFYSVGIGQISSEVPQNLSASRPQDRQFILSSKKLLLSDSGFYLCAWSDRGIRGYTFGSGTRLTVV.

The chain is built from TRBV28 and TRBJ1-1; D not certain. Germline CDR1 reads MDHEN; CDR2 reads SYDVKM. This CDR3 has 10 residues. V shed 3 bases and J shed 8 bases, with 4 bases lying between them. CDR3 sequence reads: CASSLREAFF. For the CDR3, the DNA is TGTGCCAGCAGTTTGCGGGAAGCTTTCTTT.

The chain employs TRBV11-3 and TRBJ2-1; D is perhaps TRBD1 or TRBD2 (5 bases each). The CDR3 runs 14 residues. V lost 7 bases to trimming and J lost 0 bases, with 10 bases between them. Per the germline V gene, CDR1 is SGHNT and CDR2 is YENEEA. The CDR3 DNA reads TGTGCCAGCACCGGGGCAAGCTCCTACAATGAGCAGTTCTTC. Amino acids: CASTGASSYNEQFF.

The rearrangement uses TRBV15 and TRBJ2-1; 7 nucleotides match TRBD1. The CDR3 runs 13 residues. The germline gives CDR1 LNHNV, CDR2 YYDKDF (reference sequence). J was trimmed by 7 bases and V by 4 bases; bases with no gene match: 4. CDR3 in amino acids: CATSTRQGNEQFF. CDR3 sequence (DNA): TGTGCCACCAGCACCAGACAGGGAAATGAGCAGTTCTTC.

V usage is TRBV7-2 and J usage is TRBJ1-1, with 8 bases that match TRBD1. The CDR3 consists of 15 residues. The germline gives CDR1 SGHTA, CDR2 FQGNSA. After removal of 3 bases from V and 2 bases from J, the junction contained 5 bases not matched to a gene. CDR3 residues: CASSFRTGQNTEAFF. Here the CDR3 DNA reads TGTGCCAGCAGCTTCCGGACAGGGCAAAACACTGAAGCTTTCTTT.

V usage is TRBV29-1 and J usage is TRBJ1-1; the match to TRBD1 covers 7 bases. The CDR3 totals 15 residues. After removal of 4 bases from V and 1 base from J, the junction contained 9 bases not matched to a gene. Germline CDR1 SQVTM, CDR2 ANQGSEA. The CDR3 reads CSVGLGSGGNTEAFF. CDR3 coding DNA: TGCAGCGTTGGTTTGGGGTCAGGGGGGAACACTGAAGCTTTCTTT.

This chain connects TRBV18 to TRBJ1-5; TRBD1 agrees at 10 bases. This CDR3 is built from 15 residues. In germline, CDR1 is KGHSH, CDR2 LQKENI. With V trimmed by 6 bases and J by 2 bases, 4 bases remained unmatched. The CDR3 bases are TGTGCCAGCTCGGCCGGGACAGGGGGCAATCAGCCCCAGCATTTT. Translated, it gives CASSAGTGGNQPQHF.

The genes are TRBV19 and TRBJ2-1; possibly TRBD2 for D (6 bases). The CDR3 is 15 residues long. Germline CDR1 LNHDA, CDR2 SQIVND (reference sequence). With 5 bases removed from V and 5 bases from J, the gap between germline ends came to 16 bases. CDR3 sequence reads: CASSPGTQRDNEQFF. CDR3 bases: TGTGCCAGTAGTCCCGGGACTCAAAGGGACAATGAGCAGTTCTTC. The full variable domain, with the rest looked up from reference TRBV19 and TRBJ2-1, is DGGITQSPKYLFRKEGQNVTLSCEQNLNHDAMYWYRQDPGQGLRLIYYSQIVNDFQKGDIAEGYSVSREKKESFPLTVTSAQKNPTAFYLCASSPGTQRDNEQFFGPGTRLTVL.

As DNA, the CDR3 is TGTGCCATCAGTAAGGAAGGACAGGGAGCTTTCTTT. It codes for CAISKEGQGAFF. The chain combines TRBV10-3 with TRBJ1-1; 8 bases fit TRBD1. Germline-derived CDR1 and CDR2 are ENHRY and SYGVKD. This CDR3 contains 12 residues. The J segment lost 10 bases and the V segment lost 5 bases, leaving 6 bases of the junction unmatched.

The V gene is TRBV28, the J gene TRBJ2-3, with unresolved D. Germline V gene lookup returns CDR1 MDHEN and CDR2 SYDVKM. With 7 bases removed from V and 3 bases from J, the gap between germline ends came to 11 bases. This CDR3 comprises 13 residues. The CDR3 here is CASNTPQTDTQYF. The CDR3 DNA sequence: TGTGCCAGCAATACCCCCCAGACAGATACGCAGTATTTT.

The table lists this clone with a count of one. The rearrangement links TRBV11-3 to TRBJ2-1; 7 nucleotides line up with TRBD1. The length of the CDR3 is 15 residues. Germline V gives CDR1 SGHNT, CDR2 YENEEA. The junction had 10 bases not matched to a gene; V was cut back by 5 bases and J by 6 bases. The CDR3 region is CASSRAGGNSNEQFF. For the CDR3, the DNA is TGTGCCAGCAGCCGCGCAGGGGGTAATTCCAATGAGCAGTTCTTC.